A single sample is the source of the 30 T cell receptor beta chains below, sequenced in a study of regulatory T cells in long-lasting Graves disease. The time point denotes: newly diagnosed GD, antithyroid drugs for less than 3 months. The TCR library used RNA extracted from PBMCs. Building the TCR beta libraries relied on iRepertoire HTBI primers, and CDR3 regions underwent Arm-PCR. Via MiXCR, TCRdb re-called the multiplex PCR reads, giving one row per CDR3 protein. This table holds roughly 420,000 distinct CDR3 sequences, less than 20% found once. The same sample was also used in a study of T cells in Graves' hyperthyroidism and ophthalmopathy.

The input for sequencing was peripheral blood mononuclear cells (PBMCs), taken at new diagnosis, from a patient treated with antithyroid drugs. These TCRs come from a woman in her 30s with Graves disease.

This clonotype has a count of ten or more. The chain joins TRBV15 to TRBJ2-5, with D maybe TRBD2 (6 bases). This CDR3 is 15 amino acids long. V was shortened by 1 base and J by 7 bases, with 16 bases between the two germline ends. Germline CDR1 is LNHNV and CDR2 is YYDKDF (reference sequence). The DNA of the CDR3 is TGTGCCACCAGCAGAGTAGCGGAGCAGGGTGGGACCCAGTACTTC. It encodes CATSRVAEQGGTQYF.

In its sample, this clonotype was seen many times. V gene TRBV11-2 combines with J gene TRBJ1-1, with TRBD1 as a possible D gene (5 bases). Looked up from germline, CDR1 is SGHAT and CDR2 is FQNNGV. This CDR3 is built from 15 residues. V was trimmed by 0 bases and J by 8 bases, leaving 16 bases between them. The CDR3 loop reads CASSLDLSREVEAFF. The CDR3, as DNA: TGTGCCAGCAGCTTAGATCTGAGCAGGGAGGTAGAAGCTTTCTTT.

This clonotype was seen ten or more times. The chain has TRBV5-1 and TRBJ2-3, with TRBD1 as a possible D gene (5 bases). V lost 2 bases to trimming and J lost 2 bases, with 9 bases between them. Germline V lookup: CDR1 SGHRS, CDR2 YFSETQ. This CDR3 is built from 14 residues. CDR3 region: CASSLQDNTDTQYF. CDR3 nucleotides: TGCGCCAGCAGCTTACAGGACAACACAGATACGCAGTATTTT.

This clonotype came up many times. This sequence joins TRBV20-1 and TRBJ2-2; D is ambiguous. Germline-derived CDR1 and CDR2 are DFQATT and SNEGSKA (reference sequence). Between the trimmed V and J ends, which lost 2 bases and 0 bases, there was a span of 13 bases. CDR3 size: 16 residues. For the CDR3, the DNA is TGCAGTGCTAGATCTGTCCGGGCCGCGAACACCGGGGAGCTGTTTTTT. It specifies CSARSVRAANTGELFF.

This clonotype was counted many times. This chain joins TRBV6-1 and TRBJ2-7, with TRBD2 identical over 7 bases. With V trimmed by 6 bases and J by 3 bases, 11 bases remained unmatched. The CDR3 sequence is 15 residues long. Looked up from germline, CDR1 is MNHNS and CDR2 is SASEGT. For the CDR3, the DNA is TGTGCCAGCAGCCCCGGACTAGTTCAGGGCTACGAGCAGTACTTC. It is translated as CASSPGLVQGYEQYF.

This clonotype was seen at least ten times. This rearrangement joins TRBV5-1 to TRBJ2-2; a weak D match, TRBD1 (6 bases). V was cut by 3 bases and J by 11 bases, with 23 bases left in between. Germline values: CDR1 SGHRS, CDR2 YFSETQ. This CDR3 is built from 16 residues. The CDR3 coding sequence is TGCGCCAGCAGCTCTACCACAAGGGGTGGGGGCGGAGAGCTGTTTTTT. Protein product: CASSSTTRGGGGELFF.

At least ten counts were recorded for this clonotype. V is TRBV12-3 or TRBV12-4 and J is TRBJ1-4; D not resolved. Trimming took 5 bases from V and 7 from J, leaving 5 bases between them. The CDR3 consists of 11 residues. CDR3 sequence: CASSRGEKLFF. The CDR3 bases are TGTGCCAGCAGTCGAGGTGAAAAACTGTTTTTT.

This clonotype was counted at least ten times. The chain is built from TRBV7-6 and TRBJ2-1; 11 bases align to TRBD2. The CDR3 totals 14 residues. V lost 6 bases to trimming and J lost 9 bases; unmatched junction nucleotides: 7. Per the germline V gene, CDR1 is SGHVS and CDR2 is FNYEAQ. The CDR3 DNA reads TGTGCCAGCAGATCTAGCGGGAGGCTGGCTGAGCAGTTCTTC. Protein sequence: CASRSSGRLAEQFF. Complete variable domain (other parts from reference TRBV7-6 and TRBJ2-1): GAGVSQSPRYKVTKRGQDVALRCDPISGHVSLYWYRQALGQGPEFLTYFNYEAQQDKSGLPNDRFSAERPEGSISTLTIQRTEQRDSAMYRCASRSSGRLAEQFFGPGTRLTVL.

This clonotype showed up just a few times. The V call is TRBV7-9, the J call TRBJ1-2, with D perhaps TRBD1 (6 bases). Trimming pared 7 bases from V and 7 bases from J, leaving 22 bases between. This CDR3 comprises 15 residues. Germline loops: CDR1 SEHNR, CDR2 FQNEAQ (reference sequence). The CDR3 spells CASTQSGGLPGGYTF. The DNA for the CDR3 is TGTGCCAGCACCCAGAGCGGGGGGCTGCCTGGTGGCTACACCTTC.

This clonotype came up many times. This chain connects TRBV12-3 or TRBV12-4 to TRBJ1-3; the D gene is possibly TRBD1 (5 bases). V was clipped by 5 bases and J by 0 bases, with 14 bases between them. The CDR3 runs to 16 residues. This CDR3 is CASSRDSQASGNTIYF. The CDR3 DNA follows: TGTGCCAGCAGTAGGGACTCCCAGGCCTCTGGAAACACCATATATTTT.

This clonotype was found many times. The V call is TRBV7-2, the J call TRBJ1-5, with 9 bases fitting TRBD1. Per the germline V gene, CDR1 is SGHTA and CDR2 is FQGNSA. The junction had 9 bases not matched to a gene; V was cut back by 5 bases and J by 1 base. There are 17 residues in the CDR3. The CDR3: CASSRTRTGASNQPQHF. The CDR3 DNA sequence: TGTGCCAGCAGCCGTACTCGGACAGGGGCCAGCAATCAGCCCCAGCATTTT. Full variable domain (missing parts from reference TRBV7-2 and TRBJ1-5): GAGVSQSPSNKVTEKGKDVELRCDPISGHTALYWYRQSLGQGLEFLIYFQGNSAPDKSGLPSDRFSAERTGGSVSTLTIQRTQQEDSAVYLCASSRTRTGASNQPQHFGDGTRLSIL.

J is TRBJ2-7 and V is TRBV12-3 or TRBV12-4; D tentatively fits TRBD1 or TRBD2 (5 bases each). CDR3 length: 14 residues. V lost 5 bases, J lost 4 bases, and 15 bases lay in between. This chain's CDR3 is CASSRDGPGYEQYF. Here the CDR3 DNA reads TGTGCCAGCAGTCGGGACGGACCGGGGTACGAGCAGTACTTC.

This clonotype was recorded many times. The chain combines TRBV11-2 with TRBJ1-5, with D possibly matching TRBD1 (5 bases). V lost 5 bases and J lost 7, with 15 bases in between. The CDR3 length is 14 residues. Looked up from germline, CDR1 is SGHAT and CDR2 is FQNNGV. The CDR3 reads CASSPQGGSQPQHF. In nucleotides, the CDR3 is TGTGCCAGCAGCCCCCAGGGAGGGTCCCAGCCCCAGCATTTT.

This clonotype was seen many times. This chain connects TRBV7-9 to TRBJ1-1; TRBD1 aligns across 7 bases. V was pared by 1 base and J by 5 bases, with 1 base of the junction left unmatched. CDR3 length: 13 residues. Germline V gene lookup returns CDR1 SEHNR and CDR2 FQNEAQ (reference sequence). Written as DNA, the CDR3 is TGTGCCAGCAGCTTAGTACAGGGGACTGAAGCTTTCTTT. Its translation: CASSLVQGTEAFF.

This clonotype has just a few counts. This chain connects TRBV7-2 to TRBJ2-5; D possibly corresponds to TRBD2 (7 bases). In germline, CDR1 is SGHTA, CDR2 FQGNSA. There are 16 residues in the CDR3. V was trimmed by 1 base and J by 3 bases, leaving 15 bases between them. CDR3 region: CASSLVRGRGKETQYF. The CDR3 region has the DNA TGTGCCAGCAGCTTAGTTCGGGGGAGGGGGAAAGAGACCCAGTACTTC.

The chain employs TRBV3-1 and TRBJ2-2; D perhaps matches TRBD2 (6 bases). Germline CDR1 reads LGHDT; CDR2 reads YNNKEL (reference sequence). The CDR3 spans 15 residues. Trimming pared 4 bases from V and 1 base from J, leaving 10 bases between. Here the CDR3 reads CASSRRGENTGELFF. The DNA of the CDR3 is TGTGCCAGCAGCCGCCGCGGGGAGAACACCGGGGAGCTGTTTTTT.

This clonotype was detected a few times. The chain carries TRBV27 and TRBJ1-6, with D perhaps matching TRBD1 (5 bases). Trimming removed 5 bases at V and 1 base at J, with 21 bases between. CDR1 MNHEY and CDR2 SMNVEV come from the germline V gene (reference sequence). This CDR3 region has 19 residues. CDR3 DNA sequence: TGTGCCAGCAGTGAGGCAGCATACCGTGGGGGGTCCTATAATTCACCCCTCCACTTT. It encodes CASSEAAYRGGSYNSPLHF.

In its sample, this clonotype was seen many times. The chain has TRBV11-2 and TRBJ2-1; D may match TRBD1 or TRBD2 (5 bases each). Per germline, CDR1 SGHAT and CDR2 FQNNGV. The germline V and J ends were trimmed by 2 bases and 0 bases, with 14 bases remaining between them. There are 17 residues in the CDR3. The CDR3 is CASSLNRGPSSYNEQFF. The CDR3 nucleotides read TGTGCCAGCAGCTTAAATCGGGGACCAAGCTCCTACAATGAGCAGTTCTTC.

The chain links TRBV18 to TRBJ1-1; D not resolved. There are 13 residues in the CDR3. Germline CDR1 is KGHSH and CDR2 is LQKENI. The V gene lost 5 bases and the J gene lost 4 bases, with 11 bases spanning the gap. CDR3: CASSTTPSTEAFF. The CDR3 DNA reads as TGTGCCAGCTCAACTACACCTAGCACTGAAGCTTTCTTT.

Ten or more counts support this clonotype. The rearrangement uses TRBV10-3 and TRBJ2-7, with D tentatively TRBD2 (6 bases). In germline, CDR1 is ENHRY, CDR2 SYGVKD. V lost 2 bases and J 6 bases, leaving 17 bases between the germline ends. The CDR3 has 15 residues. The DNA for the CDR3 is TGTGCCATCAGTGAGCCTGGGACTTCTCCCCGCGAGCAGTACTTC. It is translated as CAISEPGTSPREQYF.

The table lists this clonotype with many counts. This chain joins TRBV6-1 and TRBJ2-3; 9 nucleotides line up with TRBD2. The CDR3 covers 17 residues. After removal of 5 bases from V and 2 bases from J, the junction contained 11 bases not matched to a gene. CDR1 MNHNS and CDR2 SASEGT come from the germline V gene. The CDR3 region has the DNA TGTGCCAGCAGTACCGGTCGGCTAGCGGGAACCACAGATACGCAGTATTTT. Its translation: CASSTGRLAGTTDTQYF.

This clonotype has at least ten counts. The rearrangement uses TRBV30 and TRBJ1-1; 10 bases map to TRBD1. Trimming at V came to 5 bases and at J to 0 bases, leaving 6 bases not matched to a gene. CDR1 GTSNPN and CDR2 SVGIG come from the germline V gene (reference sequence). The CDR3 runs 15 residues. In nucleotides, the CDR3 is TGTGCCTGGCACGACAGGGGGCTAATGAACACTGAAGCTTTCTTT. Amino acids: CAWHDRGLMNTEAFF.

The sample holds many counts of this clonotype. The chain recombines TRBV24-1 with TRBJ2-4; 7 nucleotides line up with TRBD1. The CDR3 is 13 residues long. The V gene end was trimmed by 9 bases and the J gene end by 9 bases; junction bases not matched to a gene: 10. The V gene's germline CDR1 is KGHDR and CDR2 SFDVKD. This CDR3 is CATSGQAGGIQYF. Here the CDR3 DNA reads TGTGCCACCTCCGGGCAGGCAGGGGGCATTCAGTACTTC.

This clonotype was detected only a few times. This rearrangement joins TRBV15 to TRBJ2-1; D is undetermined. V was cut by 6 bases and J by 3 bases, with 12 bases left in between. Germline lookup yields CDR1 LNHNV and CDR2 YYDKDF (reference sequence). This CDR3 has 14 residues. CDR3 nucleotides: TGTGCCACCAGATTAGGTAGGGACTACAATGAGCAGTTCTTC. This translates into CATRLGRDYNEQFF.

The sample holds a few counts of this clonotype. This chain uses TRBV5-6 with TRBJ2-7; the D call may be TRBD1 or TRBD2 (5 bases each). CDR1 is SGHDT, CDR2 YYEEEE, per germline. The CDR3 has 15 amino acids. V shed 1 base and J shed 2 bases, with 13 bases lying between them. The CDR3 region is CASSLIGTDPYEQYF. In DNA form, the CDR3 reads TGTGCCAGCAGCTTGATCGGGACGGACCCCTACGAGCAGTACTTC.

J is TRBJ2-7 and V is TRBV10-2, with a weak D call TRBD1 (5 bases). V lost 10 bases to trimming and J lost 5 bases, with 27 bases between them. The CDR3 contains 16 residues. From germline, CDR1 is WSHSY and CDR2 SAAADI. The CDR3 DNA reads as TGCGCCACCTCTGTGGGTGGGGCAGGGCTGAACGACGAGCAGTACTTC. It encodes CATSVGGAGLNDEQYF.

The chain couples TRBV19 to TRBJ1-5; D gene ambiguous. V lost 7 bases to trimming and J lost 5 bases, with 18 bases between them. The CDR3 totals 15 residues. Germline V gene sequence: CDR1 LNHDA, CDR2 SQIVND (reference sequence). The CDR3, as DNA: TGTGCCAGTACGGTGACGGTCATCGATCATCAGCCCCAGCATTTT. Amino acid sequence: CASTVTVIDHQPQHF.

This clonotype was counted many times. This CDR3 is CSQQGVGADTQYF. The CDR3 coding sequence is TGCAGTCAACAGGGGGTCGGGGCAGATACGCAGTATTTT. The V gene is TRBV20-1, the J gene TRBJ2-3; 8 bases line up with TRBD1. The CDR3 sequence is 13 residues long. Germline V gives CDR1 DFQATT, CDR2 SNEGSKA (reference sequence). Trimming at V came to 8 bases and at J to 4 bases, leaving 8 bases not matched to a gene.

V gene TRBV6-2 or TRBV6-3 combines with J gene TRBJ1-3, with TRBD1 as a possible D gene (5 bases). Per the germline V gene, CDR1 is MNHEY and CDR2 is SVGEGT. Trimming removed 1 base at V and 0 bases at J, with 10 bases between. This CDR3 comprises 16 residues. The CDR3 region is CASSYLGPSSGNTIYF. The CDR3 nucleotides read TGTGCCAGCAGTTACTTGGGACCGAGCTCTGGAAACACCATATATTTT.

This clonotype was picked up many times. The gene calls are TRBV12-3 or TRBV12-4 and TRBJ2-3, with 8 positions matching TRBD1. V lost 5 bases, J lost 9 bases, and 1 base stayed unmatched. The CDR3 covers 11 residues. The CDR3 here is CASSRQGTQYF. CDR3 nucleotides: TGTGCCAGCAGTCGACAGGGGACGCAGTATTTT.